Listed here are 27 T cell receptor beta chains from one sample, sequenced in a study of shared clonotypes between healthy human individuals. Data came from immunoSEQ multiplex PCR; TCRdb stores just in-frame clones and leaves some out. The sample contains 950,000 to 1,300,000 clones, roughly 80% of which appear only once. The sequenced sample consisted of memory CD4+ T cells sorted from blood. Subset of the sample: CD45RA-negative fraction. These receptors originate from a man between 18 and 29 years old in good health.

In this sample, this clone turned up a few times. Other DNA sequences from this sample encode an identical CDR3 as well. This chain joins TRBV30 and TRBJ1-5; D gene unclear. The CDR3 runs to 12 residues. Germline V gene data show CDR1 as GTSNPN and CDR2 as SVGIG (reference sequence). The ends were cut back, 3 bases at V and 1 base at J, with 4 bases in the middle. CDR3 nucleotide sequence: TGTGCCTGGAGGGACAGCAATCAGCCCCAGCATTTT. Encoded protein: CAWRDSNQPQHF.

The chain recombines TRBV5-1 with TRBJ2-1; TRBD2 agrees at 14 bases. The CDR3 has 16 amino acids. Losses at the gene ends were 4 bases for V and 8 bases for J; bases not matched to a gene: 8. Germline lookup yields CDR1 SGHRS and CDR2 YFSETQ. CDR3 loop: CASSPGTSGSLDEQFF. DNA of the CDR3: TGCGCCAGCAGCCCCGGGACTAGCGGGAGTCTAGATGAGCAGTTCTTC. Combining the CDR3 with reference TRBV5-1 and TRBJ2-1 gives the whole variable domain KAGVTQTPRYLIKTRGQQVTLSCSPISGHRSVSWYQQTPGQGLQFLFEYFSETQRNKGNFPGRFSGRQFSNSRSEMNVSTLELGDSALYLCASSPGTSGSLDEQFFGPGTRLTVL.

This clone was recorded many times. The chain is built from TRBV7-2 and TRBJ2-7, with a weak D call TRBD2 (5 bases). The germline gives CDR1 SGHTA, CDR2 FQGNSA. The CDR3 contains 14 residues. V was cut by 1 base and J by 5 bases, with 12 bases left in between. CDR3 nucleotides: TGTGCCAGCAGCTTAGGTGGGAGCGTCGACGAGCAGTACTTC. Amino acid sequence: CASSLGGSVDEQYF.

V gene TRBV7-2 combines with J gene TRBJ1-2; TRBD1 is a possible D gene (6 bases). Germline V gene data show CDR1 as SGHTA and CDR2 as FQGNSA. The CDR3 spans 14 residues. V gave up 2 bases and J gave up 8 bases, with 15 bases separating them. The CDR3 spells CASSLWDILGGYTF. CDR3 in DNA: TGTGCCAGCAGCTTATGGGACATCCTGGGGGGCTACACCTTC.

CDR3 protein: CASSQVSGIGSPLHF. As DNA, the CDR3 is TGTGCCAGCAGCCAAGTTTCAGGGATTGGTTCACCCCTCCACTTT. The chain carries TRBV14 and TRBJ1-6, with D tentatively TRBD1 (5 bases). The CDR3 is 15 residues long. Trimming removed 1 base from V and 9 bases from J, with 13 bases in between. The V gene's germline CDR1 is SGHDN and CDR2 FVKESK.

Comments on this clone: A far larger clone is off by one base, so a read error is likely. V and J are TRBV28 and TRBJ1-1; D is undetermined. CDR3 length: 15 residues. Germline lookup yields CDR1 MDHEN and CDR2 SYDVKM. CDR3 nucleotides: TGTGCCCGCAGTTTGGCCGACGGAGGTAACACTGAAGCTTTCTTT. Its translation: CARSLADGGNTEAFF.

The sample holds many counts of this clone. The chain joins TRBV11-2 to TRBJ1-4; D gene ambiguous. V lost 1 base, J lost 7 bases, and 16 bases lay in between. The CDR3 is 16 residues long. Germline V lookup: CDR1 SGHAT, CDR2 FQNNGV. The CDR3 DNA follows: TGTGCCAGCAGCTTAGGGTCGGGAGAGAGGTCTGAAAAACTGTTTTTT. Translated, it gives CASSLGSGERSEKLFF.

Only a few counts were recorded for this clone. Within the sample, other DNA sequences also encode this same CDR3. CDR3 DNA sequence: TGTGCCAGTAGAAGGGGGGACTCACCCCTCCACTTT. Translated: CASRRGDSPLHF. This chain links TRBV19 with TRBJ1-6, with TRBD1 as a possible D gene (6 bases). With 6 bases removed from V and 10 bases from J, the gap between germline ends came to 10 bases. The CDR3 runs 12 residues. From germline, CDR1 is LNHDA and CDR2 SQIVND (reference sequence).

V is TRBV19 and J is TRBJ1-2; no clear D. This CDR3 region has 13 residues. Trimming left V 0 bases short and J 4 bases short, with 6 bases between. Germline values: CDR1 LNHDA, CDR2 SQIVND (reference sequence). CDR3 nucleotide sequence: TGTGCCAGTAGTATAGACCGAAGCTATGGCTACACCTTC. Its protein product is CASSIDRSYGYTF.

This CDR3 is CASRPRDRGREQYF. Written as DNA, the CDR3 is TGTGCCAGCAGACCCCGGGACAGGGGCCGCGAGCAGTACTTC. The chain recombines TRBV27 with TRBJ2-7, with 10 bases that match TRBD1. Germline V gene sequence: CDR1 MNHEY, CDR2 SMNVEV (reference sequence). The CDR3 has 14 amino acids. The trim removed 6 bases at V and 6 bases at J, leaving 8 bases unmatched.

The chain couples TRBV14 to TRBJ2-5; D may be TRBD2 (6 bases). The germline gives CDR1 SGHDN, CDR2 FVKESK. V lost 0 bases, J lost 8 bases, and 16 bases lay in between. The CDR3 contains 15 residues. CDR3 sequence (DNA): TGTGCCAGCAGCCAAGAAATAGGGCGGGGAGGAACCCAGTACTTC. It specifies CASSQEIGRGGTQYF.

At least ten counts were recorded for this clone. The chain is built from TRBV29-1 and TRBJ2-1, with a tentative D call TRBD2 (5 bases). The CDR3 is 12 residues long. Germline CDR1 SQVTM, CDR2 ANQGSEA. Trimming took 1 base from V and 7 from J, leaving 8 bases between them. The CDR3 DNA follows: TGCAGCGTTGAAGTCGGGAAAAATGAGCAGTTCTTC. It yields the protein CSVEVGKNEQFF.

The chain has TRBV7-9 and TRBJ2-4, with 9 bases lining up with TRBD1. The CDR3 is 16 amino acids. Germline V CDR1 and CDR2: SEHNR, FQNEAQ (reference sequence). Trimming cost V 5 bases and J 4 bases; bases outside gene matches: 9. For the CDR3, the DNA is TGTGCCAGCAGCCCAGGACAGGGGAAAATTAAAAACATTCAGTACTTC. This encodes CASSPGQGKIKNIQYF.

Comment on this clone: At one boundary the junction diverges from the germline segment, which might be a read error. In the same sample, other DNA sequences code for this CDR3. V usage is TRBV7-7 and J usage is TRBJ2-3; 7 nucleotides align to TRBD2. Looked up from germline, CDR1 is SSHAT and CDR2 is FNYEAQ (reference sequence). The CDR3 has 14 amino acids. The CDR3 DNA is TGTGCTAGCAGCTTAGGGAGGGGAACAGATACGCAGTATTTT. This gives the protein CASSLGRGTDTQYF. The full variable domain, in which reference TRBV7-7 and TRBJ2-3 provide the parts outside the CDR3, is GAGVSQSPRYKVTKRGQDVTLRCDPISSHATLYWYQQALGQGPEFLTYFNYEAQPDKSGLPSDRFSAERPEGSISTLTIQRTEQRDSAMYRCASSLGRGTDTQYFGPGTRLTVL.

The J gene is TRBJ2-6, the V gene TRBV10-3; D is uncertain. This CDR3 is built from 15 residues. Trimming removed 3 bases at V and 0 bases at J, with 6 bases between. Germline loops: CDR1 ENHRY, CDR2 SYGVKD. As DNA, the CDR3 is TGTGCCATCAGTGATAGACTCTCTGGGGCCAACGTCCTGACTTTC. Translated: CAISDRLSGANVLTF.

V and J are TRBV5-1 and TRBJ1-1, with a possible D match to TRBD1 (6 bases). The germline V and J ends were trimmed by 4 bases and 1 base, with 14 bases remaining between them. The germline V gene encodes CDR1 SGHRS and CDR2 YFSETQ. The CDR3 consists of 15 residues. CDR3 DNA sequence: TGCGCCAGCAGCGAAACAGGGCAGCCGAACACTGAAGCTTTCTTT. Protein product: CASSETGQPNTEAFF. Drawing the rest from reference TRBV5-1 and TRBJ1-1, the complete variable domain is KAGVTQTPRYLIKTRGQQVTLSCSPISGHRSVSWYQQTPGQGLQFLFEYFSETQRNKGNFPGRFSGRQFSNSRSEMNVSTLELGDSALYLCASSETGQPNTEAFFGQGTRLTVV.

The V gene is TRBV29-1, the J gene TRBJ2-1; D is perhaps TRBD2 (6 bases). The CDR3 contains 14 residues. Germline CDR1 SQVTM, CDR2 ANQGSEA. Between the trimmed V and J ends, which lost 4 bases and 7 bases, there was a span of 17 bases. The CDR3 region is CSVARQGGGNEQFF. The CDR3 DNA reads TGCAGCGTTGCGAGGCAGGGAGGTGGAAATGAGCAGTTCTTC.

In nucleotides, the CDR3 is TGTGCCAGCAGCTCGCGCCTGGGACAGGGGGGGAGCTCCTATAATTCACCCCTCCACTTT. Translation: CASSSRLGQGGSSYNSPLHF. The genes are TRBV13 and TRBJ1-6; TRBD1 matches 11 bases. Germline V lookup: CDR1 PRHDT, CDR2 FYEKMQ (reference sequence). This CDR3 is 20 amino acids long. V lost 4 bases to trimming and J lost 0 bases; unmatched junction nucleotides: 11.

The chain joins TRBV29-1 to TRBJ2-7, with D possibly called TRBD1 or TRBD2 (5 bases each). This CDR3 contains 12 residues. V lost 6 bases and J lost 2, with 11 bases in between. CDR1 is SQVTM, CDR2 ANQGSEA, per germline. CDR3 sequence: CSVVRDAYEQYF. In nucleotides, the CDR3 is TGCAGCGTGGTAAGGGACGCCTACGAGCAGTACTTC.

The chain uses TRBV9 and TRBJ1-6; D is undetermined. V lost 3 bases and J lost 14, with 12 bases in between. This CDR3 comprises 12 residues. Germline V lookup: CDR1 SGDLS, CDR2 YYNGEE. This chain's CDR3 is CASSDPGSALHF. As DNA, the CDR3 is TGTGCCAGCAGCGACCCCGGGAGCGCCCTCCACTTT.

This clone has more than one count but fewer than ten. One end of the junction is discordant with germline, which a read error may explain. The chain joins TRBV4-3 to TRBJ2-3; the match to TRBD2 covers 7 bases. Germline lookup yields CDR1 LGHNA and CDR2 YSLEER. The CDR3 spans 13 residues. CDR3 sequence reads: CASSQERTSAEDF. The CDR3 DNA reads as TGCGCCAGCAGCCAAGAGAGAACTAGCGCAGAGGATTTT.

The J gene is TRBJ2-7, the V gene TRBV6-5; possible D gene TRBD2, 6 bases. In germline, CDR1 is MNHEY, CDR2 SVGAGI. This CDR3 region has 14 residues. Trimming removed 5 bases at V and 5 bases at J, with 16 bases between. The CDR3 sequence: CASSPPGRSHEQYF. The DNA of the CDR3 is TGTGCCAGCAGTCCCCCGGGGAGGAGCCACGAGCAGTACTTC.

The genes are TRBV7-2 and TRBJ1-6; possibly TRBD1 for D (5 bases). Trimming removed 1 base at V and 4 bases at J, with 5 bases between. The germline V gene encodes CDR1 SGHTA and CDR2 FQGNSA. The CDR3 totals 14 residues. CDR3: CASSLEGYNSPLHF. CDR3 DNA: TGTGCCAGCAGCTTAGAGGGGTATAATTCACCCCTCCACTTT.

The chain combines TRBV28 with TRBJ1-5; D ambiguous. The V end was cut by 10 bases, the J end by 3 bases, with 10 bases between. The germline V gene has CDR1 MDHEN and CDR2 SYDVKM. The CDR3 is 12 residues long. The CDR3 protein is CATRETNQPQHF. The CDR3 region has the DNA TGTGCCACCCGGGAGACCAATCAGCCCCAGCATTTT.

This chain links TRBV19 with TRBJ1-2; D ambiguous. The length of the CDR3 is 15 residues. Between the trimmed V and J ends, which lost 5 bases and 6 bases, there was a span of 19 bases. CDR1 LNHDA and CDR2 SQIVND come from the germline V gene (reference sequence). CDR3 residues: CASSDWDSSLHGYTF. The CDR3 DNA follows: TGTGCCAGTAGTGACTGGGATTCGTCCCTACATGGCTACACCTTC.

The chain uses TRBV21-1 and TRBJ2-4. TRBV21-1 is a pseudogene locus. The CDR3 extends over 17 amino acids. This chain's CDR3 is CASSKPGPLTGKNIQYF. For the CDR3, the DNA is TGTGCCAGCAGCAAACCGGGACCCCTAACGGGCAAAAACATTCAGTACTTC.

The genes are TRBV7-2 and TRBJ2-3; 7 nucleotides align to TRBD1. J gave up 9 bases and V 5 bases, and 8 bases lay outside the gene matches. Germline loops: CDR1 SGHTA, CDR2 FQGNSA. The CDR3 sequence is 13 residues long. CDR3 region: CASSPDRSQTQYF. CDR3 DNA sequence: TGTGCCAGCAGCCCGGACAGGTCTCAGACGCAGTATTTT.